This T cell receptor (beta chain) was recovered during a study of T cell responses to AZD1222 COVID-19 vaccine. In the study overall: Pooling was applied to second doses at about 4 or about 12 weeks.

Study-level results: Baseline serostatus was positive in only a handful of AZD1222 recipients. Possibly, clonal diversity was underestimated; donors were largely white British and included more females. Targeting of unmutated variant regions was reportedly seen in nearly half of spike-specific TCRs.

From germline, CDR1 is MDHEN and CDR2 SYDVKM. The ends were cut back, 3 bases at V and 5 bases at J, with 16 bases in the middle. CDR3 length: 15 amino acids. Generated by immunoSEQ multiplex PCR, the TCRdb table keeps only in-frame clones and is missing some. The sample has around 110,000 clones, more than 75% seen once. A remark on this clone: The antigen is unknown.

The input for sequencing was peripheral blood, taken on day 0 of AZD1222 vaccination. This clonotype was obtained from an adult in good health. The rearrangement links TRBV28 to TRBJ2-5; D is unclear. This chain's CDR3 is CASSFSPPNRETQYF. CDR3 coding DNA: TGTGCCAGCAGTTTTTCTCCCCCGAATAGGGAGACCCAGTACTTC.